This T cell receptor (beta chain) was identified in a study of blood T cell repertoires in COVID-19. All recovered Cohort 3 donors got two negative PCRs, got clearance, or saw symptom resolution. Source study methods: For nucleated cells, counts were estimated from reference gene primer amplification. Data came from immunoSEQ multiplex PCR; TCRdb stores just in-frame clones and leaves some out. V and J calls plus clone size are reproduced from that table; the DNA served to infer D and trimming. The sample gives some 400,000 clones, over 85% of which show up once; 1.7% is in the top ten. This CDR3 contains 14 residues. Germline V lookup: CDR1 SEHNR, CDR2 FQNEAQ (reference sequence). V was trimmed by 6 bases and J by 6 bases, leaving 14 bases between them.

The V and J genes are TRBV7-9 and TRBJ1-4; tentative D call: TRBD1 (6 bases). Sequenced input: PBMCs or T cells enriched from blood (not recorded which). This receptor was obtained from a woman in her thirties who had recovered from COVID-19. This chain's CDR3 is CASRNTGFDEKLFF. Here the CDR3 DNA reads TGTGCCAGCAGGAATACAGGGTTCGATGAAAAACTGTTTTTT.